This T cell receptor (beta chain) came from a study of blood T cell repertoires in COVID-19. On the study more broadly: Donors in the United States, Italy and Spain gave samples during acute or convalescent COVID-19. Sources were T cells, B-cell-depleted T cells, or PBMCs; the material itself was cDNA or gDNA.

This CDR3 spans 16 amino acids. The germline CDR1 and CDR2 sequences are SGHRS and YFSETQ. J gave up 2 bases and V 4 bases, and 6 bases lay outside the gene matches. Original processing methods: Cell counts per sample came from amplifying reference gene primers. Only in-frame clones appear in the TCRdb table, and some are missing; sequencing was by immunoSEQ multiplex PCR. D and trimming come from the DNA, and the V and J calls and clone size come from that table. The sample lists about 150,000 clones; roughly nine tenths were seen once. The source material was peripheral blood. The receptor was derived from a woman aged 55-75 years with active or convalescent COVID-19. This chain joins TRBV5-1 and TRBJ2-6; 7 positions agree with TRBD1. The DNA for the CDR3 is TGCGCCAGCAGCGACAGGGTGTCGGCTGGGGCCAACGTCCTGACTTTC. Protein: CASSDRVSAGANVLTF.